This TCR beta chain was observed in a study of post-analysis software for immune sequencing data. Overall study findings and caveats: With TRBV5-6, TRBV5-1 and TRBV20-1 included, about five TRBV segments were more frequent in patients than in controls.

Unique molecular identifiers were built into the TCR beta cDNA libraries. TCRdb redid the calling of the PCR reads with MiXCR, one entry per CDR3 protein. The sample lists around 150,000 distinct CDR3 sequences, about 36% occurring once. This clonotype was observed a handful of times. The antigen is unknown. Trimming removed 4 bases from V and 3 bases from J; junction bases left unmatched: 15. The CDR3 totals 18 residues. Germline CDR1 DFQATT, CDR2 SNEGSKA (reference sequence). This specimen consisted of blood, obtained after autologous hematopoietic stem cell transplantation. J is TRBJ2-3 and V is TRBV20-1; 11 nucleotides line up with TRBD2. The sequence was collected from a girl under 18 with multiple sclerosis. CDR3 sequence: CSATRLAGRRRATDTQYF. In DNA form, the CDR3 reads TGCAGTGCTACCAGACTAGCGGGGCGGCGGAGAGCTACAGATACGCAGTATTTT.